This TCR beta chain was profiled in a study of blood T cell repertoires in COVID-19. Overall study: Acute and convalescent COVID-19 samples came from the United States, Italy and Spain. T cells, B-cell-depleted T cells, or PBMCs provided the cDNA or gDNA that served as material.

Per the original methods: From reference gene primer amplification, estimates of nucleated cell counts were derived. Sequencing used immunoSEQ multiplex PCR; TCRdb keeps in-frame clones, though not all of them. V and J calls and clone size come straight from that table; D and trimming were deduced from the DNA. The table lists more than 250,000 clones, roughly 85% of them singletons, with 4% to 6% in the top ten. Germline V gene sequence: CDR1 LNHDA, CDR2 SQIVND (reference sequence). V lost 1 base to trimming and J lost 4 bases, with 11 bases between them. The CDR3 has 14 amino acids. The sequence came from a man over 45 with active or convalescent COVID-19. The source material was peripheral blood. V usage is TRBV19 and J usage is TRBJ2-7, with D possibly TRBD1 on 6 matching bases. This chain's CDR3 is CASSIGTGRYEQYF. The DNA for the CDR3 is TGTGCCAGTAGTATAGGAACAGGGAGATACGAGCAGTACTTC.